Below are 23 T cell receptor beta chains sequenced from a single sample in a study of molecular identifiers for immune sequencing clone quantification. From the PCR reads, TCRdb called clonotypes with MiXCR, one entry per CDR3 protein. Of about 510,000 distinct CDR3 sequences in the sample, roughly 23% were seen once. Sequenced input: naive CD8+ T cells from blood, with Jurkat cell RNA spiked in. The subset: FACS-sorted CD8+CD4-CCR7+CD45RA+ naive T cells. These receptors were collected from a human donor in good health. Some libraries in this study had Jurkat cell RNA spiked in.

This clonotype was recorded at least ten times. This chain joins TRBV27 and TRBJ2-3; D tentatively fits TRBD1 or TRBD2 (5 bases each). From germline, CDR1 is MNHEY and CDR2 SMNVEV (reference sequence). Trimming took off 1 base at V and 1 base at J, with 9 bases between the two ends. This CDR3 spans 15 amino acids. This chain's CDR3 is CASSLLGVGTDTQYF. CDR3 nucleotides: TGTGCCAGCAGTTTATTGGGGGTTGGCACAGATACGCAGTATTTT.

In its sample, this clonotype was seen a few times. This chain joins TRBV4-2 and TRBJ1-1, with 10 nucleotides matching TRBD1. Germline CDR1 reads LGHNA; CDR2 reads YNFKEQ. This CDR3 spans 17 amino acids. With 3 bases clipped from V and 0 bases from J, the junction kept 7 bases outside the gene matches. The CDR3: CASSQGQGLGMNTEAFF. The CDR3 DNA follows: TGTGCCAGCAGCCAGGGACAGGGGCTTGGCATGAACACTGAAGCTTTCTTT.

This clonotype was seen once. This sequence joins TRBV25-1 and TRBJ2-5; TRBD2 is a possible D gene (5 bases). Deletions cut 5 bases from V and 1 base from J, with 14 bases between. CDR3 size: 15 residues. Per germline, CDR1 MGHDK and CDR2 SYGVNS. The CDR3 DNA reads as TGTGCCAGCAGTAGCCGGACTTGCAGCCAAGAGACCCAGTACTTC. Protein: CASSSRTCSQETQYF.

The genes are TRBV27 and TRBJ2-1, with a weak D call TRBD2 (6 bases). Germline V gene data show CDR1 as MNHEY and CDR2 as SMNVEV (reference sequence). The CDR3 spans 14 residues. V gave up 2 bases and J gave up 8 bases, with 13 bases separating them. Here the CDR3 reads CASSLRASVHEQFF. CDR3 bases: TGTGCCAGCAGTTTAAGGGCTAGCGTCCATGAGCAGTTCTTC.

A few counts support this clonotype. CDR3 loop: CAEGQGGEQYF. CDR3 DNA sequence: TGTGCTGAGGGACAGGGAGGGGAGCAGTACTTC. The chain joins TRBV30 to TRBJ2-7; TRBD1 aligns across 9 bases. The CDR3 is 11 residues long. The germline CDR1 and CDR2 sequences are GTSNPN and SVGIG (reference sequence). The variable domain in full, with the rest retrieved from reference TRBV30 and TRBJ2-7, is SQTIHQWPATLVQPVGSPLSLECTVEGTSNPNLYWYRQAAGRGLQLLFYSVGIGQISSEVPQNLSASRPQDRQFILSSKKLLLSDSGFYLCAEGQGGEQYFGPGTRLTVT.

This clonotype occurred many times. The chain joins TRBV29-1 to TRBJ2-2; D gene uncertain. V was shortened by 6 bases and J by 0 bases, with 11 bases between the two germline ends. The CDR3 has 14 amino acids. Germline V gene sequence: CDR1 SQVTM, CDR2 ANQGSEA. The CDR3 region is CSVLTETNTGELFF. CDR3 sequence (DNA): TGCAGCGTCCTGACGGAGACGAACACCGGGGAGCTGTTTTTT.

Only a few counts were recorded for this clonotype. The chain uses TRBV30 and TRBJ1-4, with D possibly TRBD1 on 5 matching bases. CDR3 length: 14 residues. Germline CDR1 is GTSNPN and CDR2 is SVGIG (reference sequence). CDR3 nucleotides: TGTGGCCTTGATTGGGGCGCTGAGGCTGAAAAACTGTTTTTT. Translation: CGLDWGAEAEKLFF.

The chain has TRBV13 and TRBJ1-6, with D possibly being TRBD1 (5 bases). V dropped 5 bases and J dropped 12 bases, with 11 bases sitting between them. The germline V gene has CDR1 PRHDT and CDR2 FYEKMQ (reference sequence). The CDR3 is 12 residues long. CDR3 residues: CASSPAGEPLHF. CDR3 coding DNA: TGTGCCAGCAGCCCCGCGGGGGAACCCCTCCACTTT.

This clonotype was recorded at least ten times. V usage is TRBV6-5 and J usage is TRBJ2-2; 10 bases are a match to TRBD2. Germline CDR1 MNHEY, CDR2 SVGAGI. The V and J ends lost 4 bases and 1 base, in that order; junction bases with no gene match: 3. This CDR3 comprises 16 residues. The CDR3 region has the DNA TGTGCCAGCAGTTCTCTAGCGGGGGTGAACACCGGGGAGCTGTTTTTT. This codes for CASSSLAGVNTGELFF.

A remark on this clonotype: A read error may be the cause here, since a much bigger clone is one base away. The chain recombines TRBV7-9 with TRBJ2-3; TRBD1 might be the D (6 bases). V was pared by 2 bases and J by 4 bases, with 16 bases between. Germline assignment: CDR1 SEHNR and CDR2 FQNEAQ (reference sequence). The CDR3 length is 16 residues. DNA for the CDR3: TGTGCCAGCAGCTTATGGTCGGACAGTCGCGCAGATACGCAGTATTTT. Translation gives CASSLWSDSRADTQYF.

The DNA for the CDR3 is TGTGCCACCAGTGATGCCCTAGCGGAGTTCACAGATACGCAGTATTTT. Its translation is CATSDALAEFTDTQYF. This chain uses TRBV24-1 with TRBJ2-3, with 7 bases lining up with TRBD2. After removal of 3 bases from V and 2 bases from J, the junction contained 7 bases not matched to a gene. There are 16 residues in the CDR3. Germline V gene data show CDR1 as KGHDR and CDR2 as SFDVKD.

Notes on this clonotype: A read error is likely, as this CDR3 ends without the conserved phenylalanine or tryptophan. The chain links TRBV11-2 to TRBJ2-7, with a tentative D call TRBD2 (5 bases). Looked up from germline, CDR1 is SGHAT and CDR2 is FQNNGV. Trimming took 3 bases from V and 7 from J, leaving 13 bases between them. The CDR3 extends over 13 amino acids. The CDR3 DNA follows: TGTGCCAGCAGCTTGACCCCCGGCGGGGAGCAGTACTTA. Residues: CASSLTPGGEQYL.

V and J are TRBV11-2 and TRBJ1-4; weak D call: TRBD1 (5 bases). The CDR3 length is 14 residues. Trimming took off 0 bases at V and 13 bases at J, with 15 bases between the two ends. Germline V gene sequence: CDR1 SGHAT, CDR2 FQNNGV. CDR3 loop: CASSLDPRGGGLFF. The CDR3 nucleotides read TGTGCCAGCAGCTTAGATCCCCGGGGCGGGGGACTGTTTTTT.

The sample holds many counts of this clonotype. V is TRBV7-9 and J is TRBJ2-3; D possibly corresponds to TRBD2 (5 bases). The V end lost 0 bases, the J end lost 2 bases, and 9 bases lay between the germline ends. Looked up from germline, CDR1 is SEHNR and CDR2 is FQNEAQ (reference sequence). This CDR3 spans 15 amino acids. CDR3 nucleotides: TGTGCCAGCAGCTTAGCGACGGGATCCACAGATACGCAGTATTTT. This codes for CASSLATGSTDTQYF.

Only a few counts were recorded for this clonotype. The chain is built from TRBV6-5 and TRBJ2-5, with D possibly called TRBD1 or TRBD2 (6 bases each). The CDR3 contains 15 residues. Trimming removed 3 bases at V and 5 bases at J, with 16 bases between. In germline, CDR1 is MNHEY, CDR2 SVGAGI. DNA of the CDR3: TGTGCCAGCAGTTATTTAGGAGGGGGGACTGAGACCCAGTACTTC. This codes for CASSYLGGGTETQYF.

In its sample, this clonotype was seen many times. V usage is TRBV9 and J usage is TRBJ2-3; D is uncertain. The CDR3 consists of 15 residues. V was cut by 4 bases and J by 2 bases, with 14 bases left in between. CDR1 and CDR2 (germline): SGDLS, YYNGEE. In DNA form, the CDR3 reads TGTGCCAGCAGCACCGGAGTGGACCCCACAGATACGCAGTATTTT. It encodes CASSTGVDPTDTQYF.

This rearrangement joins TRBV11-2 to TRBJ2-1; 7 bases are a match to TRBD2. Germline V gene data show CDR1 as SGHAT and CDR2 as FQNNGV. The V gene end was trimmed by 5 bases and the J gene end by 6 bases; junction bases not matched to a gene: 10. This CDR3 has 15 residues. This chain's CDR3 is CASSQSGAMGNEQFF. Here the CDR3 DNA reads TGTGCCAGCAGCCAAAGCGGGGCCATGGGCAATGAGCAGTTCTTC.

The sample holds many counts of this clonotype. The rearrangement joins TRBV27 to TRBJ1-1; D possibly corresponds to TRBD1 (6 bases). CDR1 is MNHEY and CDR2 is SMNVEV in the germline V gene (reference sequence). V was pared by 10 bases and J by 3 bases, with 15 bases between. The CDR3 has 13 amino acids. The CDR3 bases are TGTGCCACCCGGACAGCCGATCACACTGAAGCTTTCTTT. This translates into CATRTADHTEAFF.

V gene TRBV9 combines with J gene TRBJ2-7; the match to TRBD1 covers 8 bases. CDR1 is SGDLS and CDR2 is YYNGEE in the germline V gene. Trimming took 0 bases from V and 6 from J; bases not matched to a gene: 11. The CDR3 runs to 16 residues. The CDR3, as DNA: TGTGCCAGCAGCGTAGGGTTGGCGGACAGGGCTCTCGAGCAGTACTTC. The encoded protein is CASSVGLADRALEQYF.

This clonotype was picked up many times. The CDR3: CAIAMSPLTTDTQYF. CDR3 bases: TGTGCCATCGCGATGTCCCCACTTACCACAGATACGCAGTATTTT. The gene calls are TRBV7-9 and TRBJ2-3; D unresolved. The V gene's germline CDR1 is SEHNR and CDR2 FQNEAQ (reference sequence). This CDR3 is built from 15 residues. V was shortened by 10 bases and J by 2 bases, with 19 bases between the two germline ends. Complete variable domain (other parts from reference TRBV7-9 and TRBJ2-3): DTGVSQNPRHKITKRGQNVTFRCDPISEHNRLYWYRQTLGQGPEFLTYFQNEAQLEKSRLLSDRFSAERPKGSFSTLEIQRTEQGDSAMYLCAIAMSPLTTDTQYFGPGTRLTVL.

This clonotype was seen a few times. This sequence joins TRBV28 and TRBJ2-2; 12 bases agree with TRBD1. CDR1 and CDR2 from the germline V gene are MDHEN and SYDVKM. The CDR3 has 17 amino acids. Losses at the gene ends were 3 bases for V and 7 bases for J; bases not matched to a gene: 9. The CDR3 DNA reads as TGTGCCAGCAGTTTCCCCGGGACAGGGGGCGCGGGCGGGGAGCTGTTTTTT. Translating it yields CASSFPGTGGAGGELFF.

This clonotype has at least ten counts. The chain is built from TRBV28 and TRBJ2-3; D might be TRBD1 or TRBD2, each matching 5 bases. Trimming left V 2 bases short and J 2 bases short, with 11 bases between. Germline V lookup: CDR1 MDHEN, CDR2 SYDVKM. CDR3 length equals 15 residues. CDR3 sequence reads: CASSLLKGTTDTQYF. CDR3 coding DNA: TGTGCCAGCAGTTTACTGAAGGGGACCACAGATACGCAGTATTTT.

The chain employs TRBV4-1 and TRBJ2-1; no clear D gene. The CDR3 length is 18 residues. The ends were cut back, 3 bases at V and 0 bases at J, with 18 bases in the middle. The germline CDR1 and CDR2 sequences are MGHRA and YSYEKL. CDR3 coding DNA: TGCGCCAGCAGCCAGGCCCCGCAAGAGCGCACCTCCTACAATGAGCAGTTCTTC. Amino acids: CASSQAPQERTSYNEQFF.